Listed below are T cell receptor beta chains from one sample, sequenced in a study of blood T cell repertoires in COVID-19. Clones were sequenced by immunoSEQ multiplex PCR, and TCRdb holds only the in-frame ones, with some missing. Here the sample spans over 200,000 clones, around 88% being singletons. Material for sequencing was peripheral blood. The origin of the receptors is a woman in her forties or fifties with acute or convalescent COVID-19. The CDR3 runs from the conserved cysteine through the conserved F or W. D genes are given only for firm matches. For some rows the clone size is stated as once, few or many, or as a class when expanded; others skip it.

V	size	J	D	DNA	CDR3
TRBV9	-	TRBJ1-1	-	TGTGCCAGCAGCACCAGTATGAACACTGAAGCTTTCTTT	CASSTSMNTEAFF
TRBV7-9	-	TRBJ1-1	-	TGTGCCAGCAGCTTTGAAGGGGCTGAAGCTTTCTTT	CASSFEGAEAFF
TRBV6-6	-	TRBJ1-1	TRBD1	TGTGCCAGCGGGGGACAGCTGTCGAACACTGAAGCTTTCTTT	CASGGQLSNTEAFF
TRBV24-1	-	TRBJ2-3	-	TGTGCCACCAGTACAACGATGACAGATACGCAGTATTTT	CATSTTMTDTQYF
TRBV15	-	TRBJ1-5	-	TGTGCCACCAGCAGAGACATCGGGGTTTCATCGTATCAGCCCCAGCATTTT	CATSRDIGVSSYQPQHF
TRBV6-5	-	TRBJ1-1	-	TGTGCCAGCAGCTCCTCAATAGAAGGGGTCACTGAAGCTTTCTTT	CASSSSIEGVTEAFF
TRBV19	-	TRBJ1-1	TRBD1	TGTGCCAGTAGTCCGGACCCACAGGGGGACACTGAAGCTTTCTTT	CASSPDPQGDTEAFF
TRBV7-2	-	TRBJ2-3	-	TGTGCCAGCAGCTTAGCGGGCAGCACAGATACGCAGTATTTT	CASSLAGSTDTQYF
TRBV11-2	-	TRBJ2-7	TRBD1	TGTGCCAGCAGCTTAGGACAGGGGGTGAGCTCCTACGAGCAGTACTTC	CASSLGQGVSSYEQYF
TRBV5-1	-	TRBJ2-7	-	TGCGCCAGCAGCTTGGCAGTCGGAGGGTACGAGCAGTACTTC	CASSLAVGGYEQYF
TRBV25-1	-	TRBJ1-6	-	TGTGCCAGCAGTGAGGCAGGGATCTCCTATAATTCACCCCTCCACTTT	CASSEAGISYNSPLHF
TRBV6-5	-	TRBJ1-5	-	TGTGCCAGCAGCTGGACAGTTAACAATCAGCCCCAGCATTTT	CASSWTVNNQPQHF
TRBV7-2	-	TRBJ2-2	TRBD2	TGTGCCAGCAGCTTAGTTAGCGGGGAGAGATTTGCGGAGCTGTTTTTT	CASSLVSGERFAELFF
TRBV29-1	-	TRBJ2-5	TRBD2	TGCAGCGTTGAAGATAGCACTAGCGGGACCCAAGAGACCCAGTACTTC	CSVEDSTSGTQETQYF
TRBV28	-	TRBJ1-2	-	TGTGCCAGCAGTCTGGGGACACCAAACTATGGCTACACCTTC	CASSLGTPNYGYTF
TRBV24-1	-	TRBJ2-3	-	TGTGCCACCGAGGGGGGGAGTGTGGATACGCAGTATTTT	CATEGGSVDTQYF
TRBV5-8	-	TRBJ1-5	TRBD1	TGTGCCAGCAGCCCTGGGACAGTAAAGAATCAGCCCCAGCATTTT	CASSPGTVKNQPQHF
TRBV2	few	TRBJ2-5	TRBD2	TGTGCCAGCACCACAGGACTAGCGGTTCGTGGGGAGACCCAGTACTTC	CASTTGLAVRGETQYF
TRBV28	once	TRBJ1-1	-	TGTGCCAGCAGTCCCCCGAGGCCGACGAACACTGAAGCTTTCTTT	CASSPPRPTNTEAFF
TRBV12-5	-	TRBJ2-7	-	TGTGCTAGTGGTCAGACATTGTACGAGCAGTACTTC	CASGQTLYEQYF
TRBV4-2	-	TRBJ2-4	TRBD2	TGTGCCAGCAGCCAAGAGGGACTAGCGGGAGGGCCAGCAAACATTCAGTACTTC	CASSQEGLAGGPANIQYF
TRBV14	-	TRBJ1-2	TRBD1	TGTGCCAGCAGCCCCAGGGGGCAGCTGAACTATGGCTACACCTTC	CASSPRGQLNYGYTF
TRBV10-1	-	TRBJ2-7	TRBD2	TGCGCCAGCAGTCCGGGACTAGCGGGAGGTGAGCAGTACTTC	CASSPGLAGGEQYF
TRBV5-1	-	TRBJ2-2	-	TGCGCCAGCAGCCCGGGAGAGATGAACACCGGGGAGCTGTTTTTT	CASSPGEMNTGELFF
TRBV19	-	TRBJ1-4	-	TGTGCCAGTACCGTATACGTTCAGGGAGGTGAAAAACTGTTTTTT	CASTVYVQGGEKLFF
TRBV6-4	-	TRBJ1-5	-	TGTGCCAGCAGTCCGAATTTTGGCAGCAATCAGCCCCAGCATTTT	CASSPNFGSNQPQHF
TRBV19	once	TRBJ2-1	TRBD1	TGTGCCAGTAGTATAGTTGGGACAGGGGGCAATGAGCAGTTCTTC	CASSIVGTGGNEQFF
TRBV24-1	-	TRBJ2-5	TRBD1	TGTGCCACCAGTGACCCCGGGACAGGGACGAGAGAGACCCAGTACTTC	CATSDPGTGTRETQYF
TRBV14	-	TRBJ2-7	TRBD1	TGTGCCAGCAGCTTTCACAGGGGTGACGAGCAGTACTTC	CASSFHRGDEQYF
TRBV12-3/TRBV12-4	-	TRBJ2-1	-	TGTGCCAGCAGTTTCATTCTAGCTAGTGAGCAGTTCTTC	CASSFILASEQFF
TRBV2	-	TRBJ2-1	-	TGTGCCAGCAGTGCCCACGTGGACAGAAACTTAGTCTACAATGAGCAGTTCTTC	CASSAHVDRNLVYNEQFF
TRBV11-3	once	TRBJ2-7	TRBD1	TGTGCCAGCAGCATCGGGACAGGGGGCGAGCAGTACTTC	CASSIGTGGEQYF
TRBV6-6	-	TRBJ2-3	TRBD1	TGTGCCAGCAGATCTGGACAGGCTAGCACAGATACGCAGTATTTT	CASRSGQASTDTQYF
TRBV28	-	TRBJ2-2	-	TGTGCCAGCAGTTTCCGGACTAACACCGGGGAGCTGTTTTTT	CASSFRTNTGELFF
TRBV24-1	-	TRBJ2-7	TRBD1	TGTGCCACCAGTGATTCACAGGGGGGTTTCGAGCAGTACTTC	CATSDSQGGFEQYF
TRBV19	-	TRBJ2-3	TRBD2	TGTGCCAGTAGTTCGTCTGGCGCGGGAGCCTCGACCTTT	CASSSSGAGASTF
TRBV9	hyperexpanded	TRBJ1-3	-	TGTGCCAGCAGCGTATTCGGGGAGTTTCCCATATATTTT	CASSVFGEFPIYF
TRBV5-1	-	TRBJ2-1	-	TGCGCCAGCAGCTTTGGCGGCGACAATGAGCAGTTCTTC	CASSFGGDNEQFF
TRBV24-1	-	TRBJ1-2	-	TGTGCCACCAGTCACCCGGGACACGGTGGCTATGGCTACACCTTC	CATSHPGHGGYGYTF
TRBV6-5	-	TRBJ2-7	TRBD2	TGTGCCAGCAGGGGGACTAGCGGGGGCACCTACGAGCAGTACTTC	CASRGTSGGTYEQYF
TRBV27	-	TRBJ1-1	-	TGTGCCAGCAGTCTAGGGGCTGAAGCTTTCTTT	CASSLGAEAFF
TRBV12-5	-	TRBJ2-3	TRBD2	TGTGCTAGTGGTTTGGCCCCTCTAGCGGGAGTTTTGACAGATACGCAGTATTTT	CASGLAPLAGVLTDTQYF
TRBV28	-	TRBJ1-3	-	-	CASSTSTGEGNTIYF
TRBV3-1/TRBV3-2	-	TRBJ1-2	TRBD1	TGTGCCAGCAGCCAAGATCCCCGGACAGGGGGTCAATATGGCTACACCTTC	CASSQDPRTGGQYGYTF
TRBV14	-	TRBJ2-2	TRBD2	TGTGCCAGCAGCCAACAACTAGCGGGAGATAGCGGGGAGCTGTTTTTT	CASSQQLAGDSGELFF
TRBV10-1	-	TRBJ2-5	TRBD1	TGCGCCAGCAGTCACGACAGGGGCGGTCAAGAGACCCAGTACTTC	CASSHDRGGQETQYF